This TCR beta chain derives from a study of blood T cells in healthy people across ages (dated by TCRdb to the mid-2010s). For the study in its entirety: In model experiments, roughly one uniquely barcoded TCR beta cDNA molecule per two T cells was captured by template switching. Using deep sequencing normalized with unique cDNA molecular identifiers, the study measured how TCR beta repertoire diversity changes with age. Four age groups were formed from the donors: young (average around 15 years), middle-aged (approximately 39), aged (roughly 58) and long-lived (more than 75). To avoid experimental bias, donors of different ages were spread randomly across the sequencing lanes. The study analyzed two additional independent replicas of 1 million unique cDNA reads from the same blood draw for two donors, one aged 18 to 30 and one aged 80 or older.

The CDR3 goes from the cysteine to the phenylalanine over 13 residues. Only CDR3 DNA is held: 39 bases, read in frame from base 1. The V and J ends are trimmed by 5 bases and 1 base, leaving 7 bases between them. CDR1 and CDR2 (SGHTA, FQGNSA) derive from the germline V gene. The library relied on 5' RACE. This sample was sequenced with an Illumina HiSeq 2500. The second PCR ran for about 6 to 12 cycles and used a J-beta primer mix along with a sample-barcoded 5' primer. A template-switch 5' adaptor carrying 12 random nucleotides introduced a unique molecular identifier onto each TCR beta cDNA molecule. Each sample yielded at least 2.5 million CDR3-containing paired-end reads. All of the RNA was converted into first-strand cDNA using the Mint cDNA synthesis kit, with a TRBC-specific oligonucleotide serving as the primer. Following uracil-DNA glycosylase treatment, all cDNA underwent a first 18-cycle PCR with the universal primers M1SS and BC2_uni_R. On the authors' methods: Each sample was normalized by randomly selecting 1 million high-quality reads, each carrying a distinct molecular identifier. Instead of being binned into consensus sequences, reads with shared molecular identifiers were discarded. CDR3 identification, clonotype clustering and error correction used MiTCR with a Q25 quality threshold and the strictest error-elimination algorithm. A nonparametric unseen species model with Euler transformation was used to estimate a lower bound on total TCR beta diversity. TCRdb took the public reads, trimmed them with fastp at Q25, ran MiXCR for clone calling and kept in-frame beta chains. Rows merge per CDR3 protein into single entries with the most common DNA and genes. Clone size and V and J calls follow TCRdb, not the original study. Within this sample are 380,000 or so distinct CDR3 sequences, with 45% to 65% of them counted one time only. In total, the top ten clones hold over 40% of the sample.

Overall results and qualifications from the work: Bulk unsorted PBMC profiling prevented conclusive comparison of naive and antigen-experienced compartments. Estimates of total diversity based on one million sequenced T cells were considered lower bounds and underestimates. Compared with the aged group, more naive CD4+ T cells, fewer expanded clones and increased TCR diversity were shown by the long-lived group, suggesting age selection. Because donor CMV infection status was unknown, age-related changes in expanded clonotypes were potentially confounded. As age increased, observed TCR beta diversity per million T cells dropped in a roughly linear way, and a significant reduction was already evident by age approximately 40. There was a strong correlation between observed TCR beta diversity and the percentage of naive T cells measured by flow cytometry.

This clonotype was seen repeatedly, ten times or more. Its specific antigen is unknown. No per-base quality is available; no much larger clone lies one base away. The 39 donors, aged about 6 to 95 years, were systemically healthy Caucasian individuals from Russia. Roughly 11 milliliters of peripheral blood were drawn from each donor into EDTA-treated Vacutainer tubes. Ficoll-Paque density-gradient centrifugation was used to isolate PBMCs, with at least 6.5 million per sample. Trizol reagent was used to extract total RNA from the PBMCs, yielding at least 6 micrograms per sample. For every donor, flow cytometry on a PBMC aliquot measured the percentage of naive CD45RAhigh/CD27high T cells.

This chain is built from TRBV7-2 and TRBJ2-3; no confident D gene assignment can be made. Sequencing was done on a sample of blood. This TCR was recovered from a man in his 60s in good health. The CDR3 loop reads CASSVGGTDTQYF. In nucleotides, the sequence is TGTGCCAGCAGCGTAGGAGGCACAGATACGCAGTATTTT.